Below, 13 T cell receptor beta chains from the same sample are listed, as sequenced in a study of cytomegalovirus exposure and HLA in healthy donors. 60 Vbeta and 13 Jbeta primers were used in PCR. The assay was immunoSEQ multiplex PCR, and TCRdb's table has in-frame clones only and misses some. Recorded for this sample: about 160,000 clones. The sample was PBMCs. These receptors were collected from a man in his thirties or forties in good health and CMV-seronegative.

The genes are TRBV7-9 and TRBJ2-1; TRBD2 aligns across 8 bases. Germline V lookup: CDR1 SEHNR, CDR2 FQNEAQ (reference sequence). CDR3 length equals 14 residues. V trimming: 3 bases; J trimming: 9 bases; junction bases outside the gene matches: 7. The CDR3 DNA is TGTGCCAGCAGCTTTCTTACTAGCGGACGTGAGCAGTTCTTC. It codes for CASSFLTSGREQFF. The full variable domain, completed using reference TRBV7-9 and TRBJ2-1, is DTGVSQNPRHKITKRGQNVTFRCDPISEHNRLYWYRQTLGQGPEFLTYFQNEAQLEKSRLLSDRFSAERPKGSFSTLEIQRTEQGDSAMYLCASSFLTSGREQFFGPGTRLTVL.

The chain combines TRBV7-3 with TRBJ2-1; 10 nucleotides match TRBD2. Germline V CDR1 and CDR2: SGHTA, FQGTGA. With 6 bases clipped from V and 4 bases from J, the junction kept 9 bases outside the gene matches. This CDR3 spans 16 amino acids. The CDR3 DNA reads TGTGCCAGCAGTTACCACGGGACTAGCGAGTACAATGAGCAGTTCTTC. It encodes CASSYHGTSEYNEQFF.

The rearrangement joins TRBV6-1 to TRBJ2-4; 8 positions match TRBD1. Germline V lookup: CDR1 MNHNS, CDR2 SASEGT. This CDR3 comprises 18 residues. V was pared by 3 bases and J by 7 bases, with 17 bases of the junction left unmatched. The DNA for the CDR3 is TGTGCCAGCAGTGACGCCCCGGGACAGGAATATCAGTGGAACATTCAGTACTTC. As protein: CASSDAPGQEYQWNIQYF.

The chain is built from TRBV5-8 and TRBJ2-3; possibly TRBD2 for D (5 bases). The CDR3 has 13 amino acids. Trimming shortened V by 7 bases and J by 2 bases, and 11 bases separated the two germline ends. Germline V CDR1 and CDR2: SGHTS, YDEGEE. CDR3 in amino acids: CASEERNTDTQYF. The CDR3 coding sequence is TGTGCCAGCGAGGAGCGGAACACAGATACGCAGTATTTT.

This chain connects TRBV6-5 to TRBJ2-5; 9 bases align to TRBD1. This CDR3 comprises 14 residues. CDR1 and CDR2 from the germline V gene are MNHEY and SVGAGI. V lost 6 bases, J lost 8 bases, and 10 bases stayed unmatched. CDR3: CASSSGQGSKTQYF. DNA of the CDR3: TGTGCCAGCAGCTCGGGACAGGGAAGCAAAACCCAGTACTTC.

The chain recombines TRBV30 with TRBJ2-7, with 7 bases matching TRBD2. CDR3 length equals 14 residues. From germline, CDR1 is GTSNPN and CDR2 SVGIG (reference sequence). The V gene end was trimmed by 4 bases and the J gene end by 7 bases; junction bases not matched to a gene: 13. The CDR3 protein is CAWKVAGMSQEQYF. The DNA for the CDR3 is TGTGCCTGGAAAGTAGCGGGCATGTCTCAAGAGCAGTACTTC.

The chain carries TRBV4-3 and TRBJ2-5, with TRBD1 identical over 8 bases. The end of the DNA is better explained by TRBJ2-7, so the J call may be wrong. The CDR3 extends over 15 amino acids. Looked up from germline, CDR1 is LGHNA and CDR2 is YSLEER. The CDR3 DNA sequence: TGCGCCAGCAGCCAAGGACAGGGGCCGTCCTACGAGCAGTACTTC. Translating gives CASSQGQGPSYEQYF.

V usage is TRBV29-1 and J usage is TRBJ2-7; 11 bases map to TRBD2. CDR1 and CDR2 from the germline V gene are SQVTM and ANQGSEA. This CDR3 is built from 15 residues. The V segment lost 8 bases and the J segment 0 bases; nucleotides outside the gene matches: 9. In DNA, the CDR3 is TGCAGCTTCCGTGGTACTAGCGGGAGCTCCTACGAGCAGTACTTC. Its protein product is CSFRGTSGSSYEQYF.

The V call is TRBV7-9, the J call TRBJ1-1, with D tentatively TRBD1 (6 bases). Per germline, CDR1 SEHNR and CDR2 FQNEAQ (reference sequence). V was shortened by 4 bases and J by 1 base, with 13 bases between the two germline ends. CDR3 length equals 15 residues. CDR3 in amino acids: CASSSSGGQNTEAFF. As DNA, the CDR3 is TGTGCCAGCAGCTCGAGCGGGGGACAGAACACTGAAGCTTTCTTT. The full variable domain, its missing parts supplied by reference TRBV7-9 and TRBJ1-1, is DTGVSQNPRHKITKRGQNVTFRCDPISEHNRLYWYRQTLGQGPEFLTYFQNEAQLEKSRLLSDRFSAERPKGSFSTLEIQRTEQGDSAMYLCASSSSGGQNTEAFFGQGTRLTVV.

The chain combines TRBV5-4 with TRBJ2-1; TRBD1 is a possible D gene (6 bases). V shed 1 base and J shed 3 bases, with 11 bases lying between them. Germline CDR1 and CDR2: SGHNT and YYREEE (reference sequence). The CDR3 loop spans 15 amino acids. The CDR3 DNA reads as TGTGCCAGCAGCTTGTCAACAGGGAACTACAATGAGCAGTTCTTC. This codes for CASSLSTGNYNEQFF.

This chain links TRBV6-5 with TRBJ2-7, with a weak D call TRBD2 (5 bases). V dropped 4 bases and J dropped 3 bases, with 13 bases sitting between them. Germline V gives CDR1 MNHEY, CDR2 SVGAGI. The CDR3 has 14 amino acids. CDR3 region: CASSSEGPHYEQYF. The CDR3 coding sequence is TGTGCCAGCAGTTCTGAGGGTCCCCACTACGAGCAGTACTTC.

The J gene is TRBJ1-4, the V gene TRBV27; D gene ambiguous. Trimming cost V 2 bases and J 7 bases, with 11 bases left between them. Germline values: CDR1 MNHEY, CDR2 SMNVEV (reference sequence). The CDR3 has 14 residues. The CDR3 region has the DNA TGTGCCAGCAGTTTAAGTCCATTCGGTGAAAAACTGTTTTTT. It codes for CASSLSPFGEKLFF.

This rearrangement joins TRBV11-2 to TRBJ2-7; 7 nucleotides agree with TRBD2. With V trimmed by 5 bases and J by 3 bases, 10 bases remained unmatched. CDR3 length equals 15 residues. In germline, CDR1 is SGHAT, CDR2 FQNNGV. The CDR3 region is CASSLWLAADYEQYF. The DNA of the CDR3 is TGTGCCAGCAGCCTCTGGCTAGCGGCGGACTACGAGCAGTACTTC.